This note documents a single TCR beta chain sequence. The antigen is unknown. The sample is drawn from a study of vaccination and CD4 T cells after COVID-19. In the study overall: Overlapping peptides covering the spike proteins of SARS-CoV-2, HCoV-NL63, HCoV-OC43 and HCoV-229E were added to stimulate cells. Broader study findings: Convalescent patients' clones that were vaccine-specific were spike mono-reactive in 304 of 307 cases.

Cultured CD4+ T cells had their DNA profiled by the Oncomine TCR Beta short-read assay. After culture, CD4+ T cells served as the source for genomic DNA extraction. TCRdb fed the PCR reads into MiXCR, producing one record per CDR3 protein. The repertoire has approximately 12,000 distinct CDR3 sequences, around 50% of them found once; the top ten carry approximately 24%. Stated treatment: roughly ten-day PBMC culture with coronavirus spike peptide pools or control peptides (ViraFEST assay). Using peptide pools, antigen-specific T cells were expanded in ViraFEST before TCRs were sequenced. What was sequenced was CD4+ T cells from blood, cultured in vitro. The TCR was taken from a human donor who had recovered from COVID-19.

The CDR3 spells CASSLHRDRNTEAFF. CDR3 sequence (DNA): TGTGCCAGCAGCTTGCACCGGGACAGGAACACTGAAGCTTTCTTT. The rearrangement links TRBV7-9 to TRBJ1-1; 7 bases agree with TRBD1. CDR1 and CDR2 (germline): SEHNR, FQNEAQ (reference sequence). V shed 3 bases and J 1 base; nucleotides not matched to a gene: 5. CDR3 length: 15 residues. Full variable domain (outside the CDR3, taken from reference TRBV7-9 and TRBJ1-1): DTGVSQNPRHKITKRGQNVTFRCDPISEHNRLYWYRQTLGQGPEFLTYFQNEAQLEKSRLLSDRFSAERPKGSFSTLEIQRTEQGDSAMYLCASSLHRDRNTEAFFGQGTRLTVV.